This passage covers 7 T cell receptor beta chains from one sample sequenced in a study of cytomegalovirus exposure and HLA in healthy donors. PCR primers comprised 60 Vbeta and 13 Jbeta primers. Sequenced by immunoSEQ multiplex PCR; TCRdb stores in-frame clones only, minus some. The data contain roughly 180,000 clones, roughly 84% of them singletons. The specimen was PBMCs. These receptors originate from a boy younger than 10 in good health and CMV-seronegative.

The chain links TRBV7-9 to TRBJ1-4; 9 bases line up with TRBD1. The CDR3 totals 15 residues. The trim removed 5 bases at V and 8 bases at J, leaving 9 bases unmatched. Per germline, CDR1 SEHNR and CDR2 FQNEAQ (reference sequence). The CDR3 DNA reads TGTGCCAGCAGCCCAGGGGGACAGGGAGGGGAAAAACTGTTTTTT. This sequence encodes CASSPGGQGGEKLFF.

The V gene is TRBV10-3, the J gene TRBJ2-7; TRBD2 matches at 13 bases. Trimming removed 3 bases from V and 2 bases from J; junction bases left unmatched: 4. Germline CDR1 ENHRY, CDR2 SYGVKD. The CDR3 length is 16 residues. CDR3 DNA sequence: TGTGCCATCAGTGAACGAACTAGCGGGAGGGCCTACGAGCAGTACTTC. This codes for CAISERTSGRAYEQYF.

For the CDR3, the DNA is TGTGCCAGCAGTCGCCGGGACAGATCCTACGAGCAGTACGTC. It encodes CASSRRDRSYEQYV. This chain joins TRBV6-1 and TRBJ2-7; 7 positions agree with TRBD1. The V segment lost 5 bases and the J segment 1 base; nucleotides outside the gene matches: 5. The CDR3 runs to 14 residues. The germline gives CDR1 MNHNS, CDR2 SASEGT.

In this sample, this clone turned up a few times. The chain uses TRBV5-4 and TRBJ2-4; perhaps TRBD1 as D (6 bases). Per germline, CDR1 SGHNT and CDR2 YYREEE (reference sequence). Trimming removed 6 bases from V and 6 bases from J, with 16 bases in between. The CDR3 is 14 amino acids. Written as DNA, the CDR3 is TGTGCCAGCACCCTCAGTGGGGGCTCAAACATTCAGTACTTC. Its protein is CASTLSGGSNIQYF.

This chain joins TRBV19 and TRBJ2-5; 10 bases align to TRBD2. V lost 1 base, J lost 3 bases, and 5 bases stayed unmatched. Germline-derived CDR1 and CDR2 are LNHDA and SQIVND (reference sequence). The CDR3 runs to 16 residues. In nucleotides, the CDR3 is TGTGCCAGTAGTATAGTTTTCAGCGGGGGGGAAGAGACCCAGTACTTC. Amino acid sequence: CASSIVFSGGEETQYF.

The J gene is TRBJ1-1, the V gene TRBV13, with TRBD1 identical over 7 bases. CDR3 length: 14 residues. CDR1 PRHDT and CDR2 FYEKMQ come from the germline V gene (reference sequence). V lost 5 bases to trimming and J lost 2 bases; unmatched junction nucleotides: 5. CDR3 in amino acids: CASSVDRVNTEAFF. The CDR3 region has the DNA TGTGCCAGCAGCGTCGACAGGGTCAACACTGAAGCTTTCTTT.

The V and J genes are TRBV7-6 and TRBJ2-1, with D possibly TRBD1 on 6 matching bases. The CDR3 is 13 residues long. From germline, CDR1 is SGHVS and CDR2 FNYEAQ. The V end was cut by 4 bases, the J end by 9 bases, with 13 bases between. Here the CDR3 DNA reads TGTGCCAGCAGCTCCCAACAGGGATCTGAGCAGTTCTTC. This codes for CASSSQQGSEQFF.